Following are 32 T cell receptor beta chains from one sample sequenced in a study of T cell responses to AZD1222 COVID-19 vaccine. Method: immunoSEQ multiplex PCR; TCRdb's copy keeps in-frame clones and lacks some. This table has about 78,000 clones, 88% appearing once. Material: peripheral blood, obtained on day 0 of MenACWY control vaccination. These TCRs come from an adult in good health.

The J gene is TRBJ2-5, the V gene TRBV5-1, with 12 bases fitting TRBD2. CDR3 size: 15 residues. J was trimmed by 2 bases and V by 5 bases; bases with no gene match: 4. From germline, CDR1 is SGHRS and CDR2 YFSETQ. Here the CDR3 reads CASRRLAGVQETQYF. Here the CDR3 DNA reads TGCGCCAGCAGGCGACTAGCGGGGGTTCAAGAGACCCAGTACTTC.

The CDR3 DNA sequence: TGTGCCAGCACGACAGGAAATTTTCAGCCCCAGCATTTT. Amino acids: CASTTGNFQPQHF. The genes are TRBV2 and TRBJ1-5, with D possibly TRBD1 on 6 matching bases. The CDR3 is 13 residues long. Trimming took off 7 bases at V and 6 bases at J, with 13 bases between the two ends. CDR1 and CDR2 (germline): SNHLY, FYNNEI.

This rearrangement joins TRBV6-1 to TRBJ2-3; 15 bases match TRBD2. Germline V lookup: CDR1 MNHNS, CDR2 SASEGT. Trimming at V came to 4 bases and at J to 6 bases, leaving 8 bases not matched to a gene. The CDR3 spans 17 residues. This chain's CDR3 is CASSVVGLAGGRDTQYF. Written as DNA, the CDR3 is TGTGCCAGCAGTGTGGTAGGACTAGCGGGGGGGCGGGATACGCAGTATTTT.

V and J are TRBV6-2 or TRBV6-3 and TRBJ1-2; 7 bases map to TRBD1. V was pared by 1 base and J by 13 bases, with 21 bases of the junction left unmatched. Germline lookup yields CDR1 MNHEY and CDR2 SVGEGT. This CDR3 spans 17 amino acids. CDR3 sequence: CASSYWARGPTNPLATF. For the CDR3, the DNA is TGTGCCAGCAGTTACTGGGCAAGGGGGCCCACGAACCCGCTCGCCACCTTC.

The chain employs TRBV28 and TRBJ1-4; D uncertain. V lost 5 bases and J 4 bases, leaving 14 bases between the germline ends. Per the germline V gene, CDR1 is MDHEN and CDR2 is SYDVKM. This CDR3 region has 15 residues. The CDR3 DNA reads TGTGCCAGCAGTCCCCCTATGAGGTTTAATGAAAAACTGTTTTTT. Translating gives CASSPPMRFNEKLFF.

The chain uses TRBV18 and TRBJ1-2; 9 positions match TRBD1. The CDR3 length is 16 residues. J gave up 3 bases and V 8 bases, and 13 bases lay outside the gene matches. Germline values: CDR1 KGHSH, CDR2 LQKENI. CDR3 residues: CASPAGTGILYYGYTF. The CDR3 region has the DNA TGTGCCAGCCCCGCCGGGACAGGGATTCTTTACTATGGCTACACCTTC.

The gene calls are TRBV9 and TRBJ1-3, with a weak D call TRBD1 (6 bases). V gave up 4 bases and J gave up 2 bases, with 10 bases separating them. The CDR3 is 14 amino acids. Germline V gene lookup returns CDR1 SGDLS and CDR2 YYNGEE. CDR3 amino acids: CASSPQGTGNTIYF. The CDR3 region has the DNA TGTGCCAGCAGCCCGCAGGGGACTGGAAACACCATATATTTT.

CDR3 sequence (DNA): TGTGCCAGCAGCTTCGACAGTTACAATGAGCAGTTCTTC. It yields the protein CASSFDSYNEQFF. The V and J genes are TRBV5-4 and TRBJ2-1; tentative D call: TRBD1 (5 bases). Trimming shortened V by 2 bases and J by 4 bases, and 7 bases separated the two germline ends. Germline lookup yields CDR1 SGHNT and CDR2 YYREEE (reference sequence). The CDR3 spans 13 residues.

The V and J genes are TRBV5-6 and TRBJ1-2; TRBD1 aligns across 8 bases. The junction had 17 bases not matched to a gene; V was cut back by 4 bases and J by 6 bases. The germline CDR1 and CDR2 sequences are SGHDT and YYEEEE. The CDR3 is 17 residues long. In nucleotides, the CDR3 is TGTGCCAGCAGCCCGGGGGTTCGAAGGACAGGGTCGGATGGCTACACCTTC. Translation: CASSPGVRRTGSDGYTF.

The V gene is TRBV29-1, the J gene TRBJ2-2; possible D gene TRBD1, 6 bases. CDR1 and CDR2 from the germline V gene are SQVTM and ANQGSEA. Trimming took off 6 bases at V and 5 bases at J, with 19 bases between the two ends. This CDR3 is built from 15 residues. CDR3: CSVQPPGVGTGELFF. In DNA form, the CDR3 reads TGCAGCGTACAACCACCAGGGGTAGGGACCGGGGAGCTGTTTTTT.

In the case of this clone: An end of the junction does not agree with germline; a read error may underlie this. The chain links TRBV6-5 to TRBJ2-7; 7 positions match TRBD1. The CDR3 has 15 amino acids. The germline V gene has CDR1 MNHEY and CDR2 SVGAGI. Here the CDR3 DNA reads TGTGCCAGCAGTTCCACGACAGGGACGTCCTCCGAGCAGTACTTC. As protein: CASSSTTGTSSEQYF.

The CDR3: CASSLGEGPYEQYF. The CDR3 DNA reads as TGTGCCAGCAGCTTAGGTGAAGGCCCCTACGAGCAGTACTTC. The gene calls are TRBV11-2 and TRBJ2-7; D remains unclear. Germline V gene data show CDR1 as SGHAT and CDR2 as FQNNGV. This CDR3 has 14 amino acids. Trimming stripped 1 base from V and 2 bases from J, with 9 bases between.

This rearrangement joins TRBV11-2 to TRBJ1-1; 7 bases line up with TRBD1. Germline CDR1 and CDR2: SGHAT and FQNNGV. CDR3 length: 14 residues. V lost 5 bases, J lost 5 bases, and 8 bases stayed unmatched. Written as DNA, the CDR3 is TGTGCCAGCAGCCCTGAACAGGGGTGGACTGAAGCTTTCTTT. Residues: CASSPEQGWTEAFF. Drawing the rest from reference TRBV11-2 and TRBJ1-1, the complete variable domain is EAGVAQSPRYKIIEKRQSVAFWCNPISGHATLYWYQQILGQGPKLLIQFQNNGVVDDSQLPKDRFSAERLKGVDSTLKIQPAKLEDSAVYLCASSPEQGWTEAFFGQGTRLTVV.

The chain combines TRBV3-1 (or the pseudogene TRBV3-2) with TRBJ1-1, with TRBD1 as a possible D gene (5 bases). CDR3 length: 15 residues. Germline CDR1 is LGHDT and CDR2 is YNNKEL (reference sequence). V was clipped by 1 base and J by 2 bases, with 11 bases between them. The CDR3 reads CASSQVRGVNTEAFF. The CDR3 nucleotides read TGTGCCAGCAGCCAAGTGAGAGGGGTTAACACTGAAGCTTTCTTT.

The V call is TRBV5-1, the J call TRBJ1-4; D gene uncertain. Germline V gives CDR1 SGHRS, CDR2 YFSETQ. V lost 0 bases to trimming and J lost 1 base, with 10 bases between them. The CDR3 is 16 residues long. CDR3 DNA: TGCGCCAGCAGCTTGGAAGGATATCTAACTAATGAAAAACTGTTTTTT. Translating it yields CASSLEGYLTNEKLFF.

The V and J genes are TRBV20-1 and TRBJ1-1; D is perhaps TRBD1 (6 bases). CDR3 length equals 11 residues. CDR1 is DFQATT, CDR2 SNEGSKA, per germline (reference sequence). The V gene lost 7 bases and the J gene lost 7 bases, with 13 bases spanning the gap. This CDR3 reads CSEGEAVEAFF. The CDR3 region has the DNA TGCAGTGAGGGGGAAGCGGTTGAAGCTTTCTTT.

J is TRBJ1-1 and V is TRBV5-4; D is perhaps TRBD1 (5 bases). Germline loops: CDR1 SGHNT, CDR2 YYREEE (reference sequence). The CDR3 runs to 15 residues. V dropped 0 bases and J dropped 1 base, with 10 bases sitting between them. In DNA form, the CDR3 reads TGTGCCAGCAGCTTGGATCCGGACACGAACACTGAAGCTTTCTTT. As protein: CASSLDPDTNTEAFF.

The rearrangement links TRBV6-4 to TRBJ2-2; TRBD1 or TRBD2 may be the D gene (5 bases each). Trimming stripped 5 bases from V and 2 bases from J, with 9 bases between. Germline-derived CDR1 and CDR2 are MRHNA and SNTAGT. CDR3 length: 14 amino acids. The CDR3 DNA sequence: TGTGCCAGCAGTCGGGGCCCCAACACCGGGGAGCTGTTTTTT. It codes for CASSRGPNTGELFF.

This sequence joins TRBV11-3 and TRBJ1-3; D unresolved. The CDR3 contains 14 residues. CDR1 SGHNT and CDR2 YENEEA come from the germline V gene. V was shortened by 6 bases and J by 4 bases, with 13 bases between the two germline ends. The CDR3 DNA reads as TGTGCCAGCAGACACCAAGGGCCCGGAAACACCATATATTTT. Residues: CASRHQGPGNTIYF.

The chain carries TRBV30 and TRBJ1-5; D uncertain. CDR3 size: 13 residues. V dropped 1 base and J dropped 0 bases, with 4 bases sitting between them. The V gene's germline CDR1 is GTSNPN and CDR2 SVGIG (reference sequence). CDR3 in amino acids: CAWSADSNQPQHF. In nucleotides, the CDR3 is TGTGCCTGGAGTGCAGATAGCAATCAGCCCCAGCATTTT. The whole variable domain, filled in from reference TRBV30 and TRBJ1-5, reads SQTIHQWPATLVQPVGSPLSLECTVEGTSNPNLYWYRQAAGRGLQLLFYSVGIGQISSEVPQNLSASRPQDRQFILSSKKLLLSDSGFYLCAWSADSNQPQHFGDGTRLSIL.

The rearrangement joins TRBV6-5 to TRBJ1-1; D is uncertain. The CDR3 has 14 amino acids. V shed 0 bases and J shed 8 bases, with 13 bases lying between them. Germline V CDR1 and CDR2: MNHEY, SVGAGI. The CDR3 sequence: CASSYSRGGSEAFF. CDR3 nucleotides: TGTGCCAGCAGTTACTCGAGAGGAGGGTCAGAAGCTTTCTTT.

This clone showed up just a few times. The CDR3 spells CAWSVGQGYSPLHF. The CDR3 nucleotides read TGTGCCTGGAGTGTCGGACAGGGATATTCACCCCTCCACTTT. The chain couples TRBV30 to TRBJ1-6; 8 bases line up with TRBD1. V shed 0 bases and J 8 bases; nucleotides not matched to a gene: 3. The CDR3 is made up of 14 amino acids. In germline, CDR1 is GTSNPN, CDR2 SVGIG (reference sequence). The whole variable domain, filled in from reference TRBV30 and TRBJ1-6, reads SQTIHQWPATLVQPVGSPLSLECTVEGTSNPNLYWYRQAAGRGLQLLFYSVGIGQISSEVPQNLSASRPQDRQFILSSKKLLLSDSGFYLCAWSVGQGYSPLHFGNGTRLTVT.

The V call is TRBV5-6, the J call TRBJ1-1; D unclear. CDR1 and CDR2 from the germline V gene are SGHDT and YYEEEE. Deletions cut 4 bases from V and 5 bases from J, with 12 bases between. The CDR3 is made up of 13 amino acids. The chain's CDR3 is CASSHLPGTEAFF. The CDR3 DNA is TGTGCCAGCAGCCACCTTCCTGGGACTGAAGCTTTCTTT.

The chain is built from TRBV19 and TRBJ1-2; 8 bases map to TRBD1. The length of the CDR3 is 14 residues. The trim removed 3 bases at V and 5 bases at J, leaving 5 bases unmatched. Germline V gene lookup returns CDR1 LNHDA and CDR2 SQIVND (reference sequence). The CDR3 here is CASSIPQGAYGYTF. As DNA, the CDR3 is TGTGCCAGTAGTATCCCCCAGGGGGCATATGGCTACACCTTC.

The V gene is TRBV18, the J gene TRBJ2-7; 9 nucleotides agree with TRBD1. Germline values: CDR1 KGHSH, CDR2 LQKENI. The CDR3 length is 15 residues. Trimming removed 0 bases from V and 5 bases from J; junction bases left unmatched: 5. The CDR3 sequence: CASSPPGTGFNEQYF. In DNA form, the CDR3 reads TGTGCCAGCTCACCACCCGGGACAGGGTTCAACGAGCAGTACTTC.

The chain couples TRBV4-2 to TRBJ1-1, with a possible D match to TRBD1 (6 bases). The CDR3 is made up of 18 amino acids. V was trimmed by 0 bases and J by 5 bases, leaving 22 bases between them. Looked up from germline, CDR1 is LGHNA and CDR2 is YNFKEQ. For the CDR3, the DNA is TGTGCCAGCAGCCAAGACCCTAATTCCGGGACACGGCGGACTGAAGCTTTCTTT. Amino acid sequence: CASSQDPNSGTRRTEAFF.

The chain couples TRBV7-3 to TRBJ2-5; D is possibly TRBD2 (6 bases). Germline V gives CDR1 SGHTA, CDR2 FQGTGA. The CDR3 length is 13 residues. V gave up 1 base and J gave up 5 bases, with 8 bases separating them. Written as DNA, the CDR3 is TGTGCCAGCAGCTTAAGGGGGAGGGAGACCCAGTACTTC. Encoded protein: CASSLRGRETQYF.

The CDR3 is CASSSRTSGYTGELFF. In DNA form, the CDR3 reads TGCGCCAGCAGCTCGCGGACTAGCGGGTACACCGGGGAGCTGTTTTTT. The rearrangement links TRBV4-1 to TRBJ2-2; 11 nucleotides match TRBD2. Germline V gene lookup returns CDR1 MGHRA and CDR2 YSYEKL. V dropped 5 bases and J dropped 3; count of bases not matched to a gene: 5. The CDR3 totals 16 residues.

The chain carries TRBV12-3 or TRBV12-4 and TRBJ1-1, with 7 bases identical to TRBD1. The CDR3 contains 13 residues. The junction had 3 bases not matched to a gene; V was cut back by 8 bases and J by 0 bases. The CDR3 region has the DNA TGTGCCAGCCGGGACAGCTTGAACACTGAAGCTTTCTTT. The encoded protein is CASRDSLNTEAFF.

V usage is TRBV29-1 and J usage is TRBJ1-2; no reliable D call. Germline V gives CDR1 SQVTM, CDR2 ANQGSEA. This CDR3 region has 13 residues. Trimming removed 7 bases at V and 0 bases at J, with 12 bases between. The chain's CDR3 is CSGGSRTNYGYTF. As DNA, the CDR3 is TGCAGCGGGGGTTCGAGGACTAACTATGGCTACACCTTC. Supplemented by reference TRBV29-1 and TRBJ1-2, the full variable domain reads SAVISQKPSRDICQRGTSLTIQCQVDSQVTMMFWYRQQPGQSLTLIATANQGSEATYESGFVIDKFPISRPNLTFSTLTVSNMSPEDSSIYLCSGGSRTNYGYTFGSGTRLTVV.

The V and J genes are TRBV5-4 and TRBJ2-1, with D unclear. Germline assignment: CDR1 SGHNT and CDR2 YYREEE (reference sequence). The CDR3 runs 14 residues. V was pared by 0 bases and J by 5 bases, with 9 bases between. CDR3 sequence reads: CASSLDSRDNEQFF. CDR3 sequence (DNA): TGTGCCAGCAGCTTGGACAGCCGGGACAATGAGCAGTTCTTC.

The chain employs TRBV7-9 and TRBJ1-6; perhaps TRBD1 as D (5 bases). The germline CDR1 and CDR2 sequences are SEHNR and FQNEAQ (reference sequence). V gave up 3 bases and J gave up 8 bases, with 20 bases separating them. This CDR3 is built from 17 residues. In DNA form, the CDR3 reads TGTGCCAGCAGCTTCTCTTACGGTAGGGAAGGGGATTCACCCCTCCACTTT. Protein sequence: CASSFSYGREGDSPLHF.